These T cell receptor beta chains were read from a single sample in a study of blood T cell repertoires in COVID-19. Only in-frame clones appear in the TCRdb table, and some are missing; sequencing was by immunoSEQ multiplex PCR. The repertoire holds fewer than 100,000 clones, with nearly 90% as singletons. Sequencing was done on a sample of peripheral blood. These TCRs come from a man between 65 and 80 years old with acute or convalescent COVID-19. Both conserved end residues are part of each CDR3. A D gene is named only where the DNA matches it firmly. Clone size is given for some rows only: seen once, a few or many times, or a class if the clone is expanded.

v_gene	abundance	len	d_gene	j_gene	CDR3nt	CDR3aa
TRBV3-1/TRBV3-2	NA	16	TRBD1	TRBJ1-2	TGTGCCAGCAGCCAAGAATTCGGGGACAGGGCCTATGGCTACACCTTC	CASSQEFGDRAYGYTF
TRBV5-1	few	14	NA	TRBJ1-1	TGCGCCAGCAGCTTGTCTTCGACGCGGACTGAAGCTTTCTTT	CASSLSSTRTEAFF
TRBV12-5	NA	13	NA	TRBJ1-5	TGTGCTAGTGGTTTGCGGGGATCTGGACCCCAGCATTTT	CASGLRGSGPQHF
TRBV7-9	NA	13	NA	TRBJ1-2	TGTGCCAGCCGCCCGGGGAGGGACTATGGCTACACCTTC	CASRPGRDYGYTF
TRBV2	NA	12	NA	TRBJ1-5	TGTGCCAGCACGGGGGACAATCAGCCCCAGCATTTT	CASTGDNQPQHF
TRBV5-4	NA	16	TRBD1	TRBJ2-2	TGTGCCAGCAGCCGTGGGGGACAGTCGAACACCGGGGAGCTGTTTTTT	CASSRGGQSNTGELFF
TRBV27	NA	17	NA	TRBJ2-5	TGTGCCAGCAGTTTAAGATCCCAAGGGAGATTCCAAGAGACCCAGTACTTC	CASSLRSQGRFQETQYF
TRBV10-3	NA	17	NA	TRBJ2-2	TGTGCCATCAGTGAGTCGGGAGGGGGAAGGAGCACCGGGGAGCTGTTTTTT	CAISESGGGRSTGELFF
TRBV5-1	once	13	NA	TRBJ2-7	TGCGCCAGCAGCACAACAGGGACGGGAGAGCAGTACTTC	CASSTTGTGEQYF
TRBV7-3	NA	14	TRBD1	TRBJ2-7	TGTGCCAGCAGCCCCTCCGGGACAGGGAACGAGCAGTACTTC	CASSPSGTGNEQYF
TRBV6-1	NA	16	TRBD1	TRBJ1-5	TGTGCCAGCAGTGAAAGGGGGCCGTGGAGCAATCAGCCCCAGCATTTT	CASSERGPWSNQPQHF
TRBV25-1	few	14	TRBD1	TRBJ1-2	TGTGCCAGCAGCCTCCCGGGACAGAGCTATGGCTACACCTTC	CASSLPGQSYGYTF
TRBV2	NA	17	NA	TRBJ2-5	TGTGCCAGCAGTGAAATCCCTAGCTCTGAGTACCAAGAGACCCAGTACTTC	CASSEIPSSEYQETQYF
TRBV5-4	NA	15	TRBD1	TRBJ1-2	TGTGCCAGCAGCTTGGATATAGGGACAGTCTATGGCTACACCTTC	CASSLDIGTVYGYTF
TRBV28	NA	16	NA	TRBJ2-3	TGTGCCAGCAGTTTAGGAGGGTTCCGTGGGGCAGATACGCAGTATTTT	CASSLGGFRGADTQYF
TRBV7-9	NA	15	TRBD2	TRBJ2-3	TGTGCCAGCAGTCCAACGGGGGGTGGATGGGATACGCAGTATTTT	CASSPTGGGWDTQYF